Following are 15 T cell receptor beta chains from one sample sequenced in a study of cytomegalovirus exposure and HLA in healthy donors. With 60 Vbeta and 13 Jbeta primers, the PCR was carried out. Profiled with immunoSEQ multiplex PCR; TCRdb holds only in-frame clones, not every one. This table has 150,000 to 200,000 clones, around two thirds appearing once. Material for sequencing was PBMCs. Every receptor here comes from a man aged 45 to 65 in good health and CMV-seronegative.

This clone was seen just once. The J gene is TRBJ2-2, the V gene TRBV10-1, with a tentative D call TRBD2 (5 bases). V lost 6 bases, J lost 1 base, and 9 bases lay in between. This CDR3 spans 14 amino acids. Looked up from germline, CDR1 is WNHNN and CDR2 is SYGVQD (reference sequence). Written as DNA, the CDR3 is TGCGCCAGCAGGGACGGAGGGAACACCGGGGAGCTGTTTTTT. The encoded protein is CASRDGGNTGELFF.

Here the CDR3 reads CASSPWGPNEQFF. The CDR3 region has the DNA TGTGCCAGTAGTCCCTGGGGCCCCAATGAGCAGTTCTTC. The chain links TRBV19 to TRBJ2-1, with D possibly matching TRBD1 (5 bases). Germline V CDR1 and CDR2: LNHDA, SQIVND (reference sequence). V gave up 5 bases and J gave up 6 bases, with 11 bases separating them. CDR3 size: 13 residues.

Notes on this clone: The same CDR3 is also encoded by other DNA sequences in this sample. The J gene is TRBJ1-2, the V gene TRBV18; 9 bases are shared with TRBD1. The CDR3 runs to 13 residues. CDR1 and CDR2 from the germline V gene are KGHSH and LQKENI. V dropped 3 bases and J dropped 4; count of bases not matched to a gene: 0. In DNA, the CDR3 is TGTGCCAGCTCACCGGACAGGGGCTATGGCTACACCTTC. This translates into CASSPDRGYGYTF.

This chain connects TRBV18 to TRBJ2-3; a possible D gene is TRBD1 (5 bases). CDR3 size: 15 residues. Germline V gene sequence: CDR1 KGHSH, CDR2 LQKENI. The ends were cut back, 5 bases at V and 0 bases at J, with 12 bases in the middle. The DNA for the CDR3 is TGTGCCAGCTCAAGGGGCAGGTCTAGCACAGATACGCAGTATTTT. This codes for CASSRGRSSTDTQYF.

The gene calls are TRBV5-1 and TRBJ2-3; the match to TRBD2 covers 7 bases. Trimming at V came to 1 base and at J to 2 bases, leaving 7 bases not matched to a gene. The CDR3 totals 16 residues. Germline lookup yields CDR1 SGHRS and CDR2 YFSETQ. Here the CDR3 reads CASSLIPLAATDTQYF. The CDR3 DNA is TGCGCCAGCAGCTTGATCCCCCTAGCGGCCACAGATACGCAGTATTTT.

This clone was seen a handful of times. The rearrangement links TRBV10-1 to TRBJ2-6; TRBD1 might be the D (5 bases). V lost 3 bases and J 1 base, leaving 10 bases between the germline ends. The germline V gene encodes CDR1 WNHNN and CDR2 SYGVQD (reference sequence). This CDR3 has 16 residues. For the CDR3, the DNA is TGCGCCAGCAGTGAAGGACATTATTCTGGGGCCAACGTCCTGACTTTC. Protein product: CASSEGHYSGANVLTF.

The V call is TRBV6-6, the J call TRBJ2-7; 10 nucleotides agree with TRBD1. The CDR3 spans 14 residues. V lost 10 bases to trimming and J lost 7 bases; unmatched junction nucleotides: 13. Germline V gene sequence: CDR1 MNHNY, CDR2 SVGAGI (reference sequence). CDR3 nucleotide sequence: TGTGCCACCGGATCCGGGACAGGGGATCAAGAGCAGTACTTC. Translation gives CATGSGTGDQEQYF.

CDR3 coding DNA: TGCGCCAGCAGCCCAGGGGGCTCCTACGAGCAGTACTTC. Translation gives CASSPGGSYEQYF. The chain links TRBV5-1 to TRBJ2-7; 7 positions match TRBD1. V lost 4 bases to trimming and J lost 0 bases; unmatched junction nucleotides: 1. CDR3 length: 13 residues. The germline V gene has CDR1 SGHRS and CDR2 YFSETQ.

V usage is TRBV5-1 and J usage is TRBJ2-2; D unclear. The CDR3 totals 15 residues. Germline V gene data show CDR1 as SGHRS and CDR2 as YFSETQ. V lost 0 bases and J lost 3, with 9 bases in between. CDR3 residues: CASSLGGLDTGELFF. The CDR3 DNA reads TGCGCCAGCAGCTTGGGAGGCCTGGACACCGGGGAGCTGTTTTTT.

The chain employs TRBV18 and TRBJ1-5; the D gene is possibly TRBD1 (6 bases). The CDR3 has 13 amino acids. V was cut by 6 bases and J by 4 bases, with 10 bases left in between. Per germline, CDR1 KGHSH and CDR2 LQKENI. The CDR3 nucleotides are TGTGCCAGCTCCCTCGACAGGAATCAGCCCCAGCATTTT. It translates to CASSLDRNQPQHF.

CDR3 coding DNA: TGTGCCAGCAGCTTAGGCCGGACAGGGGGCTTCCGGAACACTGAAGCTTTCTTT. Encoded protein: CASSLGRTGGFRNTEAFF. The chain employs TRBV7-9 and TRBJ1-1; 11 positions agree with TRBD1. From germline, CDR1 is SEHNR and CDR2 FQNEAQ (reference sequence). V lost 1 base and J lost 1; bases outside the gene matches: 8. The CDR3 contains 18 residues.

This rearrangement joins TRBV10-1 to TRBJ2-1; 8 bases agree with TRBD2. The V and J ends lost 4 bases and 4 bases, in that order; junction bases with no gene match: 6. The CDR3 runs to 15 residues. Germline assignment: CDR1 WNHNN and CDR2 SYGVQD (reference sequence). The chain's CDR3 is CASSGSGGGYNEQFF. The CDR3 DNA is TGCGCCAGCAGTGGGAGCGGGGGAGGTTACAATGAGCAGTTCTTC.

The chain employs TRBV7-2 and TRBJ2-7; 10 nucleotides match TRBD2. After removal of 3 bases from V and 6 bases from J, the junction contained 8 bases not matched to a gene. Germline values: CDR1 SGHTA, CDR2 FQGNSA. The CDR3 extends over 15 amino acids. CDR3 sequence: CASSFQSGGASEQYF. The DNA of the CDR3 is TGTGCCAGCAGCTTCCAAAGCGGGGGGGCCTCCGAGCAGTACTTC.

This clone has a single count. This chain uses TRBV18 with TRBJ2-2; D perhaps matches TRBD2 (7 bases). Deletions cut 3 bases from V and 3 bases from J, with 11 bases between. This CDR3 is 15 amino acids long. Germline V gene lookup returns CDR1 KGHSH and CDR2 LQKENI. As DNA, the CDR3 is TGTGCCAGCTCACCGAGGGGGGGCGACACCGGGGAGCTGTTTTTT. Translated: CASSPRGGDTGELFF.

This clone was detected only a few times. The chain recombines TRBV11-2 with TRBJ2-3; 11 bases map to TRBD2. CDR3 length equals 17 residues. The V segment lost 1 base and the J segment 3 bases; nucleotides outside the gene matches: 6. The germline V gene has CDR1 SGHAT and CDR2 FQNNGV. This chain's CDR3 is CASSLGILAGVTDTQYF. The CDR3 DNA reads as TGTGCCAGCAGCTTAGGAATACTAGCGGGGGTAACAGATACGCAGTATTTT.